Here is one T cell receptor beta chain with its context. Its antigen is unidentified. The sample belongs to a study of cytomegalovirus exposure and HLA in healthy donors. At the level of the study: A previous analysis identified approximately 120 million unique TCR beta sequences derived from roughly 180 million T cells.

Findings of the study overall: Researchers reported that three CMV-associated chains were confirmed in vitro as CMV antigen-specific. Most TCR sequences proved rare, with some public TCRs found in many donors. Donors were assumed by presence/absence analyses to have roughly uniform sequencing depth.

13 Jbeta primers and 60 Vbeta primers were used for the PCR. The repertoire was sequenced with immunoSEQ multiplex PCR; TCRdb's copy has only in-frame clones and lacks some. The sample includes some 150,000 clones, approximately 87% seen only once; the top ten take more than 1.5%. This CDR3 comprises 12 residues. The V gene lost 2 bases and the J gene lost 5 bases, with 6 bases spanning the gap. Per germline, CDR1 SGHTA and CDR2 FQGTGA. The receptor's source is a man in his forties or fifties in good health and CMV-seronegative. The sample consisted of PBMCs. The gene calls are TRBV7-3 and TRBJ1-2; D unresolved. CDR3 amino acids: CASSLPGYGYTF. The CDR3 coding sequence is TGTGCCAGCAGCTTACCCGGGTATGGCTACACCTTC.